Listed below are T cell receptor beta chains from one sample, sequenced in a study of blood T cells in healthy people across ages. Via MiXCR, TCRdb re-called the 5' RACE reads, giving one row per CDR3 protein. This sample yields 800,000 to 1,300,000 distinct CDR3 sequences, of which less than 25% are seen a single time; about 0.8% belongs to the top ten. These data also featured in a second study, about T cells of mothers and their children.

Source material: blood. The receptor source for this set is a girl aged 2-10 years in good health. Each CDR3 is given with its conserved first and last residue. Each record gives: V gene, J gene, CDR3 protein.

TRBV24-1	TRBJ2-5	CATSEGTGELVETQYF
TRBV5-1	TRBJ1-2	CASSLGPSQDGYTF
TRBV20-1	TRBJ2-5	CSAGLTSGKETQYF
TRBV4-3	TRBJ2-7	CASSQDGDSTYEQYF
TRBV29-1	TRBJ2-3	CSVVWAGERTDTQYF
TRBV29-1	TRBJ1-2	CSVESRDGYYGYTF
TRBV28	-	CASSISGQGYEQYF
TRBV28	TRBJ2-5	CASSTYQDLETQYF
TRBV29-1	TRBJ2-1	CSVYWNEQFF
TRBV18	TRBJ2-7	CASSPVQTYEQYF
TRBV7-3	TRBJ1-2	CASSLKPGPYGYTF
TRBV12-3/TRBV12-4	TRBJ2-3	CARSLGVVRSTQYF
TRBV12-3/TRBV12-4	TRBJ2-5	CASSSGGYRYGDFQETQYF
TRBV12-3/TRBV12-4	TRBJ2-1	CASSPWDRGINEQFF
TRBV6-1	TRBJ2-7	CASSEQVDRVYEQYF
TRBV9	TRBJ2-2	CASSGGLAVTGELFF
TRBV7-2	TRBJ2-3	CASSLLTGRGDTQYF
TRBV7-9	TRBJ1-2	CASSTGTVLDGYTF
TRBV6-2/TRBV6-3	TRBJ2-3	CASGLGTDTQYF
TRBV2	TRBJ1-5	CASSETSGAGDRQPQHF
TRBV4-2	TRBJ2-6	CASSPGPRAAASGANVLTF
TRBV4-3	TRBJ2-1	CASSQFSGTPNEQFF
TRBV27	-	CASSLSQLNEQFF
TRBV20-1	TRBJ2-5	CSARLPLQETQYF
TRBV29-1	TRBJ2-7	CSVRLAGVYEQYF
TRBV6-4	TRBJ1-1	CASSDSPGEGTEAFF
TRBV6-2/TRBV6-3	TRBJ1-1	CASSYSVVGNTEAFF